The T cell receptor (beta chain) under discussion was sequenced for a study of cytomegalovirus exposure and HLA in healthy donors. Study-wide findings and caveats: Later genetic work tied a missense DCLRE1C variant to beta-chain V and J trimming.

In the PCR, 60 Vbeta and 13 Jbeta primers were used. Profiled with immunoSEQ multiplex PCR; TCRdb holds only in-frame clones, not every one. This table has about 200,000 clones, around 75% appearing once. This clone was picked up one time. Its antigen is unidentified. Relative to the germline gene, one junction end is altered; a read error may explain this. The CDR3 contains 16 residues. The germline V gene has CDR1 SGDLS and CDR2 YYNGEE. This chain uses TRBV9 with TRBJ2-7; tentative D call: TRBD1 (7 bases). The source is a male donor in good health and CMV-seropositive. The sample was PBMCs. CDR3: CASSASGGTDVDEQCF. CDR3 nucleotides: TGTGCCAGCAGCGCCTCAGGGGGGACGGATGTGGACGAGCAGTGCTTC.